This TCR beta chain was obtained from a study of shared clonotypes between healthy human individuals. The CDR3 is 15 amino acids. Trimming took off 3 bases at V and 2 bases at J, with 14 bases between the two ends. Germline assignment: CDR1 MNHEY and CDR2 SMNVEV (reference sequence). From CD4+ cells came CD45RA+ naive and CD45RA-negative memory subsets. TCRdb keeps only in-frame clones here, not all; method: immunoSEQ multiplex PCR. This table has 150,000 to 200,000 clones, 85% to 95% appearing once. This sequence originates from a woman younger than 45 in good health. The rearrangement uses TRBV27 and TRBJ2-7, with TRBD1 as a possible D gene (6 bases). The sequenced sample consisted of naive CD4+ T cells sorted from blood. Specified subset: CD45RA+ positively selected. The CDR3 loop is CASSFGTTEAYEQYF. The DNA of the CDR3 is TGTGCCAGCAGTTTTGGGACAACAGAAGCCTACGAGCAGTACTTC.